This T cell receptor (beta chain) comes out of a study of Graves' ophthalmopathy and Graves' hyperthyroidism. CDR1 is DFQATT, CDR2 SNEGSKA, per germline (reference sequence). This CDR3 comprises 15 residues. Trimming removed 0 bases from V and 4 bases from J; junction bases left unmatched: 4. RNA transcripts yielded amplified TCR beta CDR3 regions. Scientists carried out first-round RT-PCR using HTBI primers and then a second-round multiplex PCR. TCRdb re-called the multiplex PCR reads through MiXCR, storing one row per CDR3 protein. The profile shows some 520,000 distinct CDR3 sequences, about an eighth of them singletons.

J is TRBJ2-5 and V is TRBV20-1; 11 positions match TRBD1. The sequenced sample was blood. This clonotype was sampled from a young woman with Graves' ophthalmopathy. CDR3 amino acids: CSARDGTGGSETQYF. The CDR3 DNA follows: TGCAGTGCTAGAGATGGGACAGGGGGATCAGAGACCCAGTACTTC.